This TCR beta chain was recorded in a study of vaccination and CD4 T cells after COVID-19. Whole-study context: Convalescent donors: six male, four female; seven Caucasian, two Asian, one multiracial, two Hispanic. Ranging from 14 to 241, the interval between dose two and post-vaccine sampling had a median of roughly 2.5 months. Study-wide results and caveats: Analysis covered relatively few convalescent patients and lacked any early post-infection timepoints.

TCRdb processed the PCR reads anew with MiXCR; each CDR3 protein has one entry. The sample has tens of thousands of distinct CDR3 sequences, roughly 51% seen once. V was clipped by 1 base and J by 7 bases, with 11 bases between them. The CDR3 is 15 residues long. Per germline, CDR1 KGHSH and CDR2 LQKENI. Points on this clonotype: The antigen remains unidentified.

The TCR sequence derives from a human donor who had recovered from COVID-19. The source material was CD4+ T cells from blood, sampled before SARS-CoV-2 vaccination. V usage is TRBV18 and J usage is TRBJ1-6; no clear D gene. The chain's CDR3 is CASSPQGSPNSPLHF. As DNA, the CDR3 is TGTGCCAGCTCACCACAAGGCAGTCCGAATTCACCCCTCCACTTT. The variable domain in full, completed from reference TRBV18 and TRBJ1-6, reads NAGVMQNPRHLVRRRGQEARLRCSPMKGHSHVYWYRQLPEEGLKFMVYLQKENIIDESGMPKERFSAEFPKEGPSILRIQQVVRGDSAAYFCASSPQGSPNSPLHFGNGTRLTVT.